This T cell receptor (beta chain) was sequenced for a study of blood T cell repertoires in COVID-19. Study context: The United States, Italy and Spain were the sources of the acute and convalescent COVID-19 samples.

The method was immunoSEQ multiplex PCR; TCRdb's version includes in-frame clones alone and lacks a portion of them. The repertoire consists of 300,000 or so clones, with about 90% occurring once and the leading ten covering less than 3.5%. Trimming stripped 5 bases from V and 0 bases from J, with 14 bases between. In germline, CDR1 is SEHNR, CDR2 FQNEAQ (reference sequence). The CDR3 is 17 residues long. The receptor was derived from a woman aged 50 to 60 who had been exposed to COVID-19. Sequenced material: PBMCs or T cells enriched from blood (not recorded which). The V and J genes are TRBV7-9 and TRBJ2-6, with D perhaps TRBD2 (6 bases). This CDR3 is CASSPNGGLSGANVLTF. The CDR3 DNA reads TGTGCCAGCAGCCCGAACGGGGGACTCTCTGGGGCCAACGTCCTGACTTTC.